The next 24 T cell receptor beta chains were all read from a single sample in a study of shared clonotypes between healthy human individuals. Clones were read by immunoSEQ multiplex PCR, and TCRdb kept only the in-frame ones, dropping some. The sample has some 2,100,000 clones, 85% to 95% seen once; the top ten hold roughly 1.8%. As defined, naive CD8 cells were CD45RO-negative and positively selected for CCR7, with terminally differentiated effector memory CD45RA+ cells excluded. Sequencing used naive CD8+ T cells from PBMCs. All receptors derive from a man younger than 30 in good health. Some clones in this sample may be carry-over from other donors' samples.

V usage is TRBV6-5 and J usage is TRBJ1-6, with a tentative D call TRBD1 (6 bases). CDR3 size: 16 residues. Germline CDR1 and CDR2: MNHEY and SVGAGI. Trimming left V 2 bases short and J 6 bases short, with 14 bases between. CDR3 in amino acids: CASSYLPGGSNSPLHF. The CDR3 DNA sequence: TGTGCCAGCAGTTACCTTCCGGGGGGCTCTAATTCACCCCTCCACTTT.

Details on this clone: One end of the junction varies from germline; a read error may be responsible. CDR3 nucleotides: TGTGCCAGCAGCTTATTTGCAGGGGGCCCTTTTAGCACAGATACGCAGTATTTT. This codes for CASSLFAGGPFSTDTQYF. J is TRBJ2-3 and V is TRBV27; TRBD1 matches at 8 bases. The germline CDR1 and CDR2 sequences are MNHEY and SMNVEV (reference sequence). The CDR3 runs 18 residues.

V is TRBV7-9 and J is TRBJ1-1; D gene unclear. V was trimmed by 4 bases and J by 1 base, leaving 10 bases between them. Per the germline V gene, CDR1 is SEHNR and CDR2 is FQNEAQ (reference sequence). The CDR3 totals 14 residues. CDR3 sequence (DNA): TGTGCCAGCAGCTGGGCGCCAGAGAACACTGAAGCTTTCTTT. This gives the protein CASSWAPENTEAFF.

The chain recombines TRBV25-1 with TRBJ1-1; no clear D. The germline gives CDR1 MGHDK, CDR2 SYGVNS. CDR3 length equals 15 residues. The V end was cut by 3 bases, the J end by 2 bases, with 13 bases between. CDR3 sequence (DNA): TGTGCCAGCAGTGAGCTGGTGAGCAGTAACACTGAAGCTTTCTTT. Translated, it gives CASSELVSSNTEAFF. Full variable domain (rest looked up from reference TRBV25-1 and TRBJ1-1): EADIYQTPRYLVIGTGKKITLECSQTMGHDKMYWYQQDPGMELHLIHYSYGVNSTEKGDLSSESTVSRIRTEHFPLTLESARPSHTSQYLCASSELVSSNTEAFFGQGTRLTVV.

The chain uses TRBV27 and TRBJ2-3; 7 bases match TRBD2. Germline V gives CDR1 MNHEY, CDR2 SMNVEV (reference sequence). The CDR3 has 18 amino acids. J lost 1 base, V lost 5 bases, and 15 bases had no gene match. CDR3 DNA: TGTGCCAGCAGTCCGCTCCCCACTGGGGCGGGGGGCACAGATACGCAGTATTTT. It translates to CASSPLPTGAGGTDTQYF.

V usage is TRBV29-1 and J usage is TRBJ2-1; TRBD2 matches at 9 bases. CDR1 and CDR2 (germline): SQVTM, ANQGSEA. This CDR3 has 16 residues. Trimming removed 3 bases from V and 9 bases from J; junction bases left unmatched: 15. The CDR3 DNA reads TGCAGCGTTGATGCTGCGGGAGGGCCGTTTTTGAGTGAGCAGTTCTTC. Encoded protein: CSVDAAGGPFLSEQFF.

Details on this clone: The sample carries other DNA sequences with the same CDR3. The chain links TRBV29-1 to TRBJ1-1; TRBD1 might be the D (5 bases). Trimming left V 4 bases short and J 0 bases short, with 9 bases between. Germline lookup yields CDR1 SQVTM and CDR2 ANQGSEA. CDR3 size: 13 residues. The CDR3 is CSVVGGMNTEAFF. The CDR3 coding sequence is TGCAGCGTTGTCGGGGGTATGAACACTGAAGCTTTCTTT.

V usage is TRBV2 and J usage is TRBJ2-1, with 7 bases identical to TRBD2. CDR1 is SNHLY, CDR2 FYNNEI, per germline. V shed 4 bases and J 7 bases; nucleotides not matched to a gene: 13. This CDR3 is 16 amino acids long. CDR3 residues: CASSVPGRADRNEQFF. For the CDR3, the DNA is TGTGCCAGCAGTGTACCAGGGAGGGCCGATAGGAATGAGCAGTTCTTC.

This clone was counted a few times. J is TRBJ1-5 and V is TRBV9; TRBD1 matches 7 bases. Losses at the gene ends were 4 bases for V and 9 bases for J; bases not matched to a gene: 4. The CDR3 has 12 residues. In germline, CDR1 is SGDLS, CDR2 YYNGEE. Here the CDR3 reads CASSPQGGPQHF. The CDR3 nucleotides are TGTGCCAGCAGCCCCCAGGGGGGGCCCCAGCATTTT.

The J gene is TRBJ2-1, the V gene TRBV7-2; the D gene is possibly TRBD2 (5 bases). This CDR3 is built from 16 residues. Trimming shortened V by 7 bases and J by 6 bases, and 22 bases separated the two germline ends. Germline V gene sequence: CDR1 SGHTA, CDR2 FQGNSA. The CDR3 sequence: CASTPRPWERRNEQFF. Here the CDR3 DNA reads TGTGCCAGCACCCCCCGCCCGTGGGAGAGGCGCAATGAGCAGTTCTTC.

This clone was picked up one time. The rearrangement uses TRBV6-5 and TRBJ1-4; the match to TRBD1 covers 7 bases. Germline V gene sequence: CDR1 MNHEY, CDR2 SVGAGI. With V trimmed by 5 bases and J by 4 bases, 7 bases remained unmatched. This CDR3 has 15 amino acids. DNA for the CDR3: TGTGCCAGCAGTCAAGGGGGCTGGAGTAATGAAAAACTGTTTTTT. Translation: CASSQGGWSNEKLFF.

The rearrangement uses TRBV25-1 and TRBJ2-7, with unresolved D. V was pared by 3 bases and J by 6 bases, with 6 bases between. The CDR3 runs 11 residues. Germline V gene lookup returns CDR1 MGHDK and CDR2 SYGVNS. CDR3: CASSDNPEQYF. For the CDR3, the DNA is TGTGCCAGCAGTGATAATCCCGAGCAGTACTTC.

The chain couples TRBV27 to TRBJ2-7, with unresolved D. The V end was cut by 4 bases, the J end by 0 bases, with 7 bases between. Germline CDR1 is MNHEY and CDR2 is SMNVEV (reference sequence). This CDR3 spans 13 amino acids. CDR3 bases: TGTGCCAGCAGTTACCGGCTCTCCTACGAGCAGTACTTC. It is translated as CASSYRLSYEQYF.

The CDR3 protein is CASSRDRGRPETQYF. In DNA form, the CDR3 reads TGTGCCAGCAGTCGTGACAGGGGGCGCCCGGAGACCCAGTACTTC. The chain joins TRBV7-8 to TRBJ2-5, with TRBD1 matching 10 bases. V shed 6 bases and J 5 bases; nucleotides not matched to a gene: 9. CDR3 length: 15 residues. CDR1 and CDR2 from the germline V gene are SGHVS and FQNEAQ.

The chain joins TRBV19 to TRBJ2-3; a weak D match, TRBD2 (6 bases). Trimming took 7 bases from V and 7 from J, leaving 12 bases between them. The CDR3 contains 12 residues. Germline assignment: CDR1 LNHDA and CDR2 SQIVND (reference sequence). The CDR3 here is CASTQEGNTQYF. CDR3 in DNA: TGTGCCAGTACCCAGGAGGGAAATACGCAGTATTTT.

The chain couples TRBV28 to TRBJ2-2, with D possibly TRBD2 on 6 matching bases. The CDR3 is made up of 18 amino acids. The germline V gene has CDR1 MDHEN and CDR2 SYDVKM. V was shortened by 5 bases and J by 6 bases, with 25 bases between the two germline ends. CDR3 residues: CASSHRLPVRERSGELFF. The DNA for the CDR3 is TGTGCCAGCAGTCACCGTCTTCCCGTACGGGAGAGGTCCGGGGAGCTGTTTTTT.

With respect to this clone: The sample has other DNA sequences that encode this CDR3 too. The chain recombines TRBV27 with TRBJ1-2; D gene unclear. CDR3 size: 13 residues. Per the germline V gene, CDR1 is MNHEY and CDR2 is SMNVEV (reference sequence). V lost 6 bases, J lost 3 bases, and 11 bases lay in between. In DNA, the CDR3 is TGTGCCAGCAGCCAGGACCGGTACTATGGCTACACCTTC. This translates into CASSQDRYYGYTF.

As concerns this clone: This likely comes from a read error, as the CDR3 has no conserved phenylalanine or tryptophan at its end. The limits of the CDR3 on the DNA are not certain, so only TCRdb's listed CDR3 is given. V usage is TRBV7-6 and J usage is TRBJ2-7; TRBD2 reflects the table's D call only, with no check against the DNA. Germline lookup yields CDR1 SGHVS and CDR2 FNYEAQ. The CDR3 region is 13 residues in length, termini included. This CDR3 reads CASSLAAAGPLLT.

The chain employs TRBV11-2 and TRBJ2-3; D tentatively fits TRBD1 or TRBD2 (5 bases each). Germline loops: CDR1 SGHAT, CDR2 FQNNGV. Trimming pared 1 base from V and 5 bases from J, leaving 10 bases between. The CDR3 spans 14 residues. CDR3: CASSLVSRGDTQYF. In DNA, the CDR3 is TGTGCCAGCAGCTTAGTTTCGAGGGGAGATACGCAGTATTTT.

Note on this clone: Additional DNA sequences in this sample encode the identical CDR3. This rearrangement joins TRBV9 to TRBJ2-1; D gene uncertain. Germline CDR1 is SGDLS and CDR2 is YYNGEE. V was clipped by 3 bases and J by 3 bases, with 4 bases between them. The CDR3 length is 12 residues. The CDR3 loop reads CASSEGYNEQFF. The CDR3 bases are TGTGCCAGCAGCGAGGGCTACAATGAGCAGTTCTTC.

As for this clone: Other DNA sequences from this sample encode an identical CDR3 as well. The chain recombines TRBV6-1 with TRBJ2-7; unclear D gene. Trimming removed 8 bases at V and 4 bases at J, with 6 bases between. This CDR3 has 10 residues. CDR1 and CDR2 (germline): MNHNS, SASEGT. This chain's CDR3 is CASLGYEQYF. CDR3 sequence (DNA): TGTGCCAGCCTAGGGTACGAGCAGTACTTC.

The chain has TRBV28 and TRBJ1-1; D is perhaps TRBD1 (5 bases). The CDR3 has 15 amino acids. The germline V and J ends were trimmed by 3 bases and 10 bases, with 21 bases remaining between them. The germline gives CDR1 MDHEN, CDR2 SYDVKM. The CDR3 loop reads CASSFYGTRGVGAFF. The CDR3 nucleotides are TGTGCCAGCAGTTTCTATGGGACCCGGGGGGTCGGAGCTTTCTTT. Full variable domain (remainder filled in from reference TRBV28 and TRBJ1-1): DVKVTQSSRYLVKRTGEKVFLECVQDMDHENMFWYRQDPGLGLRLIYFSYDVKMKEKGDIPEGYSVSREKKERFSLILESASTNQTSMYLCASSFYGTRGVGAFFGQGTRLTVV.

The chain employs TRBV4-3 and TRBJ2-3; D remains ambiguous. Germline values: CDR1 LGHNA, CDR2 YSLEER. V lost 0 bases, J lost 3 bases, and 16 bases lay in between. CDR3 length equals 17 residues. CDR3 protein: CASSQESDPEVTDTQYF. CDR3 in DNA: TGCGCCAGCAGCCAAGAGTCCGATCCAGAGGTTACAGATACGCAGTATTTT.

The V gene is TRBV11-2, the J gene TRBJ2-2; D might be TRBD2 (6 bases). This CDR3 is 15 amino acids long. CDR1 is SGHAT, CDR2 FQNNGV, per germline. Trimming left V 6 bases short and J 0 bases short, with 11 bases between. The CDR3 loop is CASRYPSANTGELFF. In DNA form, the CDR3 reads TGTGCCAGCAGATACCCTAGCGCGAACACCGGGGAGCTGTTTTTT.